Following are 9 T cell receptor beta chains from one sample sequenced in a study of human T cells and chemical hapten exposure. MiXCR, applied by TCRdb to the RACE reads, yields one record per CDR3 protein. The sample lists over 55,000 distinct CDR3 sequences, over 10% occurring once. Time point here: patch test 3, about 24 weeks after DPC sensitization. This sample's treatment: therapeutic diphenylcyclopropenone sensitization with weekly scalp DPC. The sequencing used whole blood, collected in connection with sensitization to the hapten diphenylcyclopropenone (DPC). These receptors all come from a man between 25 and 39 years old with alopecia areata. Some clones in this sample may be carry-over from other donors' samples.

This clonotype was seen a handful of times. The CDR3 nucleotides read TGTGCCAGCAGTTACTTCTCCGGGAGTGCTGAAGCTTTCTTT. The encoded protein is CASSYFSGSAEAFF. The chain joins TRBV6-2 or TRBV6-3 to TRBJ1-1, with D unclear. Germline V gives CDR1 MNHEY, CDR2 SVGEGT. The CDR3 runs 14 residues. The germline V and J ends were trimmed by 1 base and 6 bases, with 12 bases remaining between them.

This clonotype was detected a few times. The genes are TRBV27 and TRBJ1-5; D is ambiguous. Deletions cut 3 bases from V and 3 bases from J, with 9 bases between. CDR1 MNHEY and CDR2 SMNVEV come from the germline V gene (reference sequence). The CDR3 consists of 14 residues. Here the CDR3 reads CASSLRSSNQPQHF. Written as DNA, the CDR3 is TGTGCCAGCAGTTTGAGGAGTTCCAATCAGCCCCAGCATTTT.

There are many counts of this clonotype. The chain links TRBV11-2 to TRBJ1-6; D is uncertain. The CDR3 contains 13 residues. The germline CDR1 and CDR2 sequences are SGHAT and FQNNGV. V was shortened by 1 base and J by 9 bases, with 7 bases between the two germline ends. The CDR3 nucleotides read TGTGCCAGCAGCTTAGGACTGCTTTCACCCCTCCACTTT. Its protein is CASSLGLLSPLHF.

The sample holds many counts of this clonotype. V is TRBV20-1 and J is TRBJ2-1; 10 bases fit TRBD2. Trimming removed 0 bases from V and 0 bases from J; junction bases left unmatched: 11. The CDR3 length is 19 residues. CDR1 DFQATT and CDR2 SNEGSKA come from the germline V gene (reference sequence). The CDR3 loop is CSARESSLAGLYSYNEQFF. The CDR3 DNA follows: TGCAGTGCTAGAGAATCGTCACTAGCGGGGCTTTACTCCTACAATGAGCAGTTCTTC.

This clonotype was detected ten times or more. V and J are TRBV3-1 and TRBJ1-1; D gene ambiguous. Germline lookup yields CDR1 LGHDT and CDR2 YNNKEL (reference sequence). Trimming stripped 4 bases from V and 3 bases from J, with 3 bases between. CDR3 length: 11 amino acids. DNA for the CDR3: TGTGCCAGCAGCCGCGACACTGAAGCTTTCTTT. Translation gives CASSRDTEAFF. Full variable domain (rest looked up from reference TRBV3-1 and TRBJ1-1): DTAVSQTPKYLVTQMGNDKSIKCEQNLGHDTMYWYKQDSKKFLKIMFSYNNKELIINETVPNRFSPKSPDKAHLNLHINSLELGDSAVYFCASSRDTEAFFGQGTRLTVV.

This clonotype was picked up many times. V usage is TRBV6-5 and J usage is TRBJ1-6, with D possibly matching TRBD1 (5 bases). This CDR3 comprises 15 residues. V dropped 0 bases and J dropped 9 bases, with 12 bases sitting between them. Germline V gene sequence: CDR1 MNHEY, CDR2 SVGAGI. The CDR3 protein is CASSYSSSQGSPLHF. CDR3 DNA: TGTGCCAGCAGTTACTCTTCCAGCCAGGGTTCACCCCTCCACTTT.

The chain uses TRBV7-2 and TRBJ2-7; D not resolved. Germline-derived CDR1 and CDR2 are SGHTA and FQGNSA. The ends were cut back, 5 bases at V and 0 bases at J, with 11 bases in the middle. The CDR3 loop spans 14 amino acids. Here the CDR3 reads CASSTKGSSYEQYF. CDR3 bases: TGTGCCAGCAGCACCAAGGGTAGCTCCTACGAGCAGTACTTC. Variable domain in full (rest from reference TRBV7-2 and TRBJ2-7): GAGVSQSPSNKVTEKGKDVELRCDPISGHTALYWYRQSLGQGLEFLIYFQGNSAPDKSGLPSDRFSAERTGGSVSTLTIQRTQQEDSAVYLCASSTKGSSYEQYFGPGTRLTVT.

Remarks on this clonotype: Compared with germline, one end of the junction differs, possibly owing to a read error. This sequence joins TRBV6-1 and TRBJ2-7, with 8 bases aligning to TRBD1. Germline CDR1 and CDR2: MNHNS and SASEGT. The CDR3 runs 14 residues. The CDR3 here is CVSRGQGSSYEQYF. Written as DNA, the CDR3 is TGTGTCAGCAGAGGACAGGGAAGCTCCTACGAGCAGTACTTC.

This clonotype has at least ten counts. The V and J genes are TRBV4-2 and TRBJ2-5; no definite D call. V lost 0 bases and J 1 base, leaving 9 bases between the germline ends. Looked up from germline, CDR1 is LGHNA and CDR2 is YNFKEQ. CDR3 length: 15 amino acids. CDR3 nucleotides: TGTGCCAGCAGCCAAGATACGCAGCGCCAAGAGACCCAGTACTTC. As protein: CASSQDTQRQETQYF.